Sequencing of this TCR beta chain was carried out in a study of siplizumab effects on memory and regulatory T cells (dated by TCRdb to the late 2010s). In terms of the full investigation: Across eight responder-stimulator pairs, mixed lymphocyte reactions were run in pairs, around 1 with siplizumab at 1 ug/mL and around 1 without drug. The study examined how the anti-CD2 antibody siplizumab affects alloreactive T-cell subsets in allogeneic mixed lymphocyte reactions built from human PBMCs. General findings and caveats noted by the study authors: Whether proliferating Tregs from siplizumab cultures actually had suppressive function was not functionally confirmed. Compared with memory T cells, unstimulated naive T cells appeared more diverse, and naive cells seemed to make a substantial contribution to the alloresponse. Roughly 80-97% of proliferating CD4+ or CD8+ clones could not be assigned a naive or memory phenotype. Among mappable alloreactive CD4+ clones, an average Treg-derived fraction of around 71% was observed with siplizumab, compared with 26.9% in control reactions. Sequences below about 10^-5 frequency were poorly captured, so only a minor fraction of alloreactive clones could be mapped to unstimulated subsets. The cumulative frequency of alloreactive sequences traceable to unstimulated CD4+ memory T cells was significantly reduced by siplizumab.

Trimming at the junction amounts to 0 bases on V and 5 bases on J, and the germline ends lie 5 bases apart. Measured from the cysteine to the phenylalanine, the CDR3 is 12 residues long. Only the CDR3 portion is preserved as DNA: 36 bases, with reading frame beginning at the first base. The germline V gene sets CDR1 to SGHDT and CDR2 to YYEEEE. Mixed lymphocyte reaction cells were cocultured at 37°C for more than five days. After responder PBMCs were labelled with CFSE and stimulator PBMCs with Violet Dye, the two populations were combined at a 1:1 ratio. Sorted unstimulated T cells and proliferating T cells recovered from mixed lymphocyte reactions were subjected to TCRbeta CDR3 sequencing. Fresh whole blood from roughly nine HLA-typed healthy donors was used as the source from which PBMCs were isolated. For TCR sequencing, responder T cells that had proliferated and were CFSE-low were FACS-sorted once the mixed lymphocyte reaction was over.

Libraries came from the immunoSEQ multiplex PCR assay. Each sample had some 96,000 TCR templates assayed by the deep sequencing platform. Genomic DNA extracted from sorted T cells was used for TCRbeta CDR3 sequencing. Processing in the source paper ran as follows. The R programming language was used for clonal analysis of TCRbeta CDR3 data. Unstimulated samples were compared with post-reaction CFSE-low samples to define alloreactive CD4+ and CD8+ clones. Regulatory or non-regulatory origin was assigned to alloreactive CD4+ clones by matching of sequences to sorted unstimulated Treg and non-Treg repertoires. Entries here come from immuneACCESS through TCRdb and include only in-frame sequences with V and J called. Some clones fail to appear in such tables; in the studies checked, an unresolved V gene covers under half of the shortfall, and the cause of the remainder is unknown. The V and J calls and clone size come from that table; D and trimming were worked out from the DNA. The sample table holds 9,500 to 11,000 clones, of which roughly two fifths were seen once. Jointly, the top ten make up roughly 10% of the sample.

In regard to this clone: Its antigen remains undetermined. Within one base of it there is no much larger clone, and no base qualities were kept.

Recombination connected TRBV5-6 to TRBJ2-5, with no confidently assigned D gene. The source of this sequence is a human donor in good health; the cells came from an allogeneic mixed lymphocyte reaction. Input material: CFSE-low (dividing) CD8+ T cells sorted from an allogeneic mixed lymphocyte reaction. This receptor has the CDR3 CASSLEKETQYF. The nucleotides are TGTGCCAGCAGCTTGGAAAAGGAGACCCAGTACTTC.